This T cell receptor (beta chain) derives from a study of T cell responses to AZD1222 COVID-19 vaccine. CDR3 size: 15 residues. V was clipped by 2 bases and J by 1 base, with 11 bases between them. Germline CDR1 is MNHNY and CDR2 is SVGAGI (reference sequence). The repertoire was sequenced with immunoSEQ multiplex PCR; TCRdb's copy has only in-frame clones and lacks some. The sample includes about 260,000 clones, more than 85% of them seen just once. This clonotype was sampled from an adult in good health. This chain uses TRBV6-6 with TRBJ1-2; D ambiguous. The starting material was peripheral blood, obtained on day 0 of AZD1222 vaccination. The DNA for the CDR3 is TGTGCCAGCAGTTACCCCCCTTTTGATAACTATGGCTACACCTTC. Its translation: CASSYPPFDNYGYTF.